These 17 T cell receptor beta chains were all obtained from the same sample, sequenced in a study of T cell repertoires in cytomegalovirus infection. TCRdb re-analysed the reads in MiXCR, keeping a single row per CDR3 protein. This table has about 770,000 distinct CDR3 sequences, about 28% appearing once. The antigens for these receptors are not known. The specimen comprised cultured CD8+ T cells from PBMCs, sampled from culture after CMV antigen stimulation. The receptors were sampled from a human donor in good health (CMV status not recorded). Some clones in this sample may be carry-over from other donors' samples.

The V and J genes are TRBV5-6 and TRBJ1-2; TRBD1 matches at 9 bases. The V segment lost 4 bases and the J segment 7 bases; nucleotides outside the gene matches: 5. The CDR3 totals 13 residues. Germline V gene sequence: CDR1 SGHDT, CDR2 YYEEEE. This CDR3 reads CASSGGQGLGYTF. For the CDR3, the DNA is TGTGCCAGCAGCGGGGGACAGGGACTTGGCTACACCTTC.

This chain connects TRBV2 to TRBJ2-3, with 10 bases that match TRBD2. The CDR3 runs 15 residues. V was clipped by 7 bases and J by 2 bases; unmatched bases: 6. In germline, CDR1 is SNHLY, CDR2 FYNNEI. The CDR3 loop reads CASTTLAGDTDTQYF. CDR3 in DNA: TGTGCCAGCACGACCCTAGCGGGGGACACAGATACGCAGTATTTT.

The chain joins TRBV12-3 or TRBV12-4 to TRBJ2-3; TRBD2 aligns across 8 bases. The CDR3 is 15 amino acids. Trimming at V came to 5 bases and at J to 4 bases, leaving 8 bases not matched to a gene. The CDR3 bases are TGTGCCAGCAGTCCCCTTAGCGGGGCCGCAGATACGCAGTATTTT. As protein: CASSPLSGAADTQYF.

This clonotype was counted between two and nine times. The chain combines TRBV4-1 with TRBJ2-3; D remains ambiguous. Deletions cut 3 bases from V and 5 bases from J, with 15 bases between. CDR3 length equals 15 residues. Germline-derived CDR1 and CDR2 are MGHRA and YSYEKL. CDR3 residues: CASSQAQPLGDTQYF. The CDR3, as DNA: TGCGCCAGCAGCCAGGCCCAACCGTTGGGAGATACGCAGTATTTT.

The chain is built from TRBV27 and TRBJ1-2; D possibly corresponds to TRBD1 (6 bases). This CDR3 spans 13 amino acids. CDR1 is MNHEY, CDR2 SMNVEV, per germline (reference sequence). Trimming shortened V by 6 bases and J by 5 bases, and 13 bases separated the two germline ends. The CDR3 spells CASRRGIGYGYTF. CDR3 DNA sequence: TGTGCCAGCAGGAGGGGGATTGGGTATGGCTACACCTTC.

This sequence joins TRBV27 and TRBJ1-1; no firm D call. The CDR3 is 13 amino acids. The V end lost 2 bases, the J end lost 4 bases, and 8 bases lay between the germline ends. Germline CDR1 is MNHEY and CDR2 is SMNVEV (reference sequence). CDR3 bases: TGTGCCAGCAGTTTAACAGAGCTCACTGAAGCTTTCTTT. Residues: CASSLTELTEAFF.

This clonotype occurred a few times. V gene TRBV3-1 combines with J gene TRBJ1-6; a possible D gene is TRBD1 (5 bases). CDR3 length: 14 amino acids. V dropped 8 bases and J dropped 6 bases, with 14 bases sitting between them. Germline CDR1 is LGHDT and CDR2 is YNNKEL (reference sequence). CDR3 bases: TGTGCCAGCGTCAATAGGGGCGGTAATTCACCCCTCCACTTT. It codes for CASVNRGGNSPLHF.

In its sample, this clonotype was seen a few times. The rearrangement joins TRBV11-2 to TRBJ1-1, with D uncertain. The CDR3 is 15 residues long. Germline V gene lookup returns CDR1 SGHAT and CDR2 FQNNGV. Trimming removed 3 bases from V and 0 bases from J, with 11 bases in between. DNA of the CDR3: TGTGCCAGCAGCTTTCTACGGGAGATGAACACTGAAGCTTTCTTT. It is translated as CASSFLREMNTEAFF.

This clonotype was counted between two and nine times. The CDR3 loop reads CASSLNPRGGYTF. The CDR3 DNA reads as TGTGCCAGCAGCTTAAATCCGAGGGGAGGCTACACCTTC. J is TRBJ1-2 and V is TRBV7-6; weak D call: TRBD1 (5 bases). The CDR3 sequence is 13 residues long. Per the germline V gene, CDR1 is SGHVS and CDR2 is FNYEAQ. V was clipped by 2 bases and J by 8 bases, with 12 bases between them.

This clonotype was detected ten times or more. This rearrangement joins TRBV7-8 to TRBJ2-1; no reliable D call. Per germline, CDR1 SGHVS and CDR2 FQNEAQ. The CDR3 spans 12 residues. V was clipped by 6 bases and J by 8 bases, with 11 bases between them. The CDR3 DNA is TGTGCCAGCAGTACCCAGGAACATGAGCAGTTCTTC. This gives the protein CASSTQEHEQFF. Looking up the rest from reference TRBV7-8 and TRBJ2-1 gives the full variable domain: GAGVSQSPRYKVAKRGQDVALRCDPISGHVSLFWYQQALGQGPEFLTYFQNEAQLDKSGLPSDRFFAERPEGSVSTLKIQRTQQEDSAVYLCASSTQEHEQFFGPGTRLTVL.

This clonotype has just a few counts. This rearrangement joins TRBV6-1 to TRBJ1-4; D unresolved. Germline CDR1 reads MNHNS; CDR2 reads SASEGT. The CDR3 consists of 15 residues. The V end was cut by 1 base, the J end by 3 bases, with 9 bases between. The CDR3 nucleotides are TGTGCCAGCAGTGAAGTCGCAGTCCCTAATGAAAAACTGTTTTTT. It yields the protein CASSEVAVPNEKLFF.

This clonotype was observed at least ten times. The J gene is TRBJ1-2, the V gene TRBV4-1; D gene ambiguous. CDR1 MGHRA and CDR2 YSYEKL come from the germline V gene. There are 15 residues in the CDR3. V was pared by 4 bases and J by 3 bases, with 15 bases between. CDR3 DNA sequence: TGCGCCAGCAGCCCCCGGACCCTTGGAGACTATGGCTACACCTTC. Amino acid sequence: CASSPRTLGDYGYTF.

The chain employs TRBV7-9 and TRBJ2-1; 9 positions agree with TRBD2. The CDR3 extends over 15 amino acids. The germline CDR1 and CDR2 sequences are SEHNR and FQNEAQ (reference sequence). J lost 7 bases, V lost 5 bases, and 9 bases had no gene match. CDR3 bases: TGTGCCAGCAGCGAACTAGCGGGTCCCTCGAATGAGCAGTTCTTC. Its translation is CASSELAGPSNEQFF.

The rearrangement uses TRBV9 and TRBJ1-1; D is undetermined. CDR1 is SGDLS, CDR2 YYNGEE, per germline. V was pared by 6 bases and J by 2 bases, with 14 bases between. The CDR3 is 14 amino acids. Written as DNA, the CDR3 is TGTGCCAGCACGCTTCAGGCGTTTAACACTGAAGCTTTCTTT. It codes for CASTLQAFNTEAFF. The full variable domain, its missing parts supplied by reference TRBV9 and TRBJ1-1, is DSGVTQTPKHLITATGQRVTLRCSPRSGDLSVYWYQQSLDQGLQFLIQYYNGEERAKGNILERFSAQQFPDLHSELNLSSLELGDSALYFCASTLQAFNTEAFFGQGTRLTVV.

Comment on this clonotype: A junction end diverges from the germline sequence, so it may reflect a read error. The rearrangement uses TRBV7-7 and TRBJ2-2; D possibly corresponds to TRBD2 (7 bases). The germline CDR1 and CDR2 sequences are SSHAT and FNYEAQ (reference sequence). CDR3 length: 16 amino acids. As DNA, the CDR3 is TGTGCTAGCAGCCCCGTGGCGGGGGCCAACACCGGGGAGCTGTTTTTT. Its translation is CASSPVAGANTGELFF.

This clonotype was detected ten times or more. This chain uses TRBV12-3 or TRBV12-4 with TRBJ1-2, with D possibly TRBD1 on 5 matching bases. V lost 4 bases and J lost 2, with 11 bases in between. The CDR3 spans 14 residues. The CDR3 spells CASSWTGANYGYTF. CDR3 DNA: TGTGCCAGCAGTTGGACCGGGGCCAACTATGGCTACACCTTC.

The chain recombines TRBV27 with TRBJ1-6; D may be TRBD1 (5 bases). Trimming removed 1 base from V and 10 bases from J, with 8 bases in between. The CDR3 extends over 13 amino acids. Germline V lookup: CDR1 MNHEY, CDR2 SMNVEV (reference sequence). In DNA, the CDR3 is TGTGCCAGCAGTTTATTCGGGGGATCACCCCTCCACTTT. This translates into CASSLFGGSPLHF.